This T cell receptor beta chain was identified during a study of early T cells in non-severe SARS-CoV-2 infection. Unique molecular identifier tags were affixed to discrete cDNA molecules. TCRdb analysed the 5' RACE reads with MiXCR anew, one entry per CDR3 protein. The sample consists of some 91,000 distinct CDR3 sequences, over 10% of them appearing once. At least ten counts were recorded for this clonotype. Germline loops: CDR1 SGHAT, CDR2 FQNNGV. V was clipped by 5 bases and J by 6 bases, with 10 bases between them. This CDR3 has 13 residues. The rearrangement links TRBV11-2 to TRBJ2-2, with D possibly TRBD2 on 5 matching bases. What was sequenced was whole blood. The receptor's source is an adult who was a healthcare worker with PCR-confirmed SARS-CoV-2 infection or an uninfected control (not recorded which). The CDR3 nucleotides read TGTGCCAGCAGCCAACCACTAGCCGGGGAGCTGTTTTTT. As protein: CASSQPLAGELFF.